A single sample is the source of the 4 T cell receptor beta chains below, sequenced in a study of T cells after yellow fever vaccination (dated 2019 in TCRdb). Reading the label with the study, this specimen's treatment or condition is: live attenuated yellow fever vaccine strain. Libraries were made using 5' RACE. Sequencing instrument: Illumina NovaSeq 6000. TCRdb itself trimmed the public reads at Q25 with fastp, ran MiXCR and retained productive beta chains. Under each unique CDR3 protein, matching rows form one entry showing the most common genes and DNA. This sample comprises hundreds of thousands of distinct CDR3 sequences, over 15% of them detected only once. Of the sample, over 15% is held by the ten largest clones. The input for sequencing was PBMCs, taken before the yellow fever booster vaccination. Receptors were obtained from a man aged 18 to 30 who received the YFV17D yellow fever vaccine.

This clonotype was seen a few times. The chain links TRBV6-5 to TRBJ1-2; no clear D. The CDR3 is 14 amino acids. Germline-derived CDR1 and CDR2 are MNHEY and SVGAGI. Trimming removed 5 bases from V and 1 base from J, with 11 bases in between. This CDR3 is CASSPGSLNYGYTF. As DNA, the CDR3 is TGTGCCAGCAGTCCCGGGTCCCTTAACTATGGCTACACCTTC.

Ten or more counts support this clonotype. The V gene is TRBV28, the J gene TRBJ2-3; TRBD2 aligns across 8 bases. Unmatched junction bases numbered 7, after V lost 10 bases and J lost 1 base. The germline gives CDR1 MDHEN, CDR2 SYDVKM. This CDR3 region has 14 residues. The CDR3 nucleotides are TGTGCCACCGGGGGGGCGGGTGGCACAGATACGCAGTATTTT. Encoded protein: CATGGAGGTDTQYF.

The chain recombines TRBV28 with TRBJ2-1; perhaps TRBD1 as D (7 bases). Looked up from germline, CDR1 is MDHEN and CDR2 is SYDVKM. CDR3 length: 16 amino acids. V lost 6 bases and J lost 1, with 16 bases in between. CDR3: CASSYGGGSSYNEQFF. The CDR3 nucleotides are TGTGCCAGCAGCTACGGAGGGGGCTCTTCCTACAATGAGCAGTTCTTC.

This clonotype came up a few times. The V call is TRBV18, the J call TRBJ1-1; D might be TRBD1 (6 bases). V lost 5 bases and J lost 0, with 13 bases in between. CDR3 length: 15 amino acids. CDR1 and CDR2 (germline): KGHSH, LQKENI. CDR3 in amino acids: CASSTTYRVNTEAFF. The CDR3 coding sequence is TGTGCCAGCTCAACAACCTACAGGGTGAACACTGAAGCTTTCTTT.